This entry lists 15 T cell receptor beta chains sequenced from one sample in a study of OX40 agonist ivuxolimab in advanced cancers. Profiling relied on immunoSEQ multiplex PCR, and the TCRdb table lists in-frame clones only, not all of them. The profile shows some 120,000 clones, roughly 92% of them singletons. The sample in question was CD4+ or CD8+ T cells sorted from blood, obtained in a trial of the OX40 agonist ivuxolimab. The receptors stem from an adult with an advanced solid tumor such as melanoma, head and neck, liver or kidney cancer.

The chain is built from TRBV19 and TRBJ1-1; D possibly corresponds to TRBD1 (5 bases). Trimming left V 9 bases short and J 1 base short, with 9 bases between. There are 12 residues in the CDR3. Germline CDR1 reads LNHDA; CDR2 reads SQIVND (reference sequence). CDR3 residues: CASRDGNTEAFF. The CDR3 DNA reads as TGTGCCAGCCGGGACGGGAACACTGAAGCTTTCTTT.

The V call is TRBV27, the J call TRBJ2-1; D call uncertain. The germline V gene has CDR1 MNHEY and CDR2 SMNVEV (reference sequence). V was clipped by 2 bases and J by 3 bases, with 14 bases between them. CDR3 size: 16 residues. CDR3 protein: CASSLVRHANYNEQFF. The DNA of the CDR3 is TGTGCCAGCAGTTTAGTCCGTCACGCGAACTACAATGAGCAGTTCTTC.

The gene calls are TRBV9 and TRBJ2-5; D possibly matches TRBD1 or TRBD2 (5 bases each). V was cut by 0 bases and J by 1 base, with 10 bases left in between. There are 15 residues in the CDR3. Germline V gene sequence: CDR1 SGDLS, CDR2 YYNGEE. Here the CDR3 reads CASSVGGTFQETQYF. Here the CDR3 DNA reads TGTGCCAGCAGCGTAGGGGGGACCTTCCAAGAGACCCAGTACTTC.

This clone was counted only a few times. This chain links TRBV19 with TRBJ1-2, with a weak D call TRBD1 (5 bases). Between the trimmed V and J ends, which lost 5 bases and 5 bases, there was a span of 18 bases. Germline CDR1 is LNHDA and CDR2 is SQIVND (reference sequence). The CDR3 runs to 15 residues. The CDR3 loop reads CASSSQGGVVYGYTF. In nucleotides, the CDR3 is TGTGCCAGTAGTTCCCAGGGAGGCGTCGTGTATGGCTACACCTTC.

CDR3 in DNA: TGTGCCTTACTACAGACCCCTTCTGGAAACACCATATATTTT. Its protein is CALLQTPSGNTIYF. The chain employs TRBV7-9 and TRBJ1-3; no clear D. V gave up 11 bases and J gave up 1 base, with 15 bases separating them. This CDR3 comprises 14 residues. Germline values: CDR1 SEHNR, CDR2 FQNEAQ (reference sequence). The full variable domain, completed using reference TRBV7-9 and TRBJ1-3, is DTGVSQNPRHKITKRGQNVTFRCDPISEHNRLYWYRQTLGQGPEFLTYFQNEAQLEKSRLLSDRFSAERPKGSFSTLEIQRTEQGDSAMYLCALLQTPSGNTIYFGEGSWLTVV.

The chain combines TRBV9 with TRBJ2-2, with TRBD1 identical over 10 bases. Per germline, CDR1 SGDLS and CDR2 YYNGEE. J gave up 1 base and V 3 bases, and 3 bases lay outside the gene matches. The length of the CDR3 is 16 residues. CDR3 nucleotide sequence: TGTGCCAGCAGCGCCTGGGACAGGGGGAACACCGGGGAGCTGTTTTTT. It is translated as CASSAWDRGNTGELFF.

The chain links TRBV28 to TRBJ1-2; no reliable D call. Germline CDR1 and CDR2: MDHEN and SYDVKM. The germline V and J ends were trimmed by 3 bases and 9 bases, with 11 bases remaining between them. This CDR3 contains 12 residues. DNA of the CDR3: TGTGCCAGCAGTTTTGAACCTCGGCGCTACACCTTC. The encoded protein is CASSFEPRRYTF.

This sequence joins TRBV5-1 and TRBJ2-3, with 7 bases identical to TRBD2. The ends lost 2 bases at V and 0 bases at J; junction bases unmatched: 6. The CDR3 has 16 residues. Looked up from germline, CDR1 is SGHRS and CDR2 is YFSETQ. CDR3 amino acids: CASSLRTSASTDTQYF. The CDR3 coding sequence is TGCGCCAGCAGCTTAAGAACTAGCGCAAGCACAGATACGCAGTATTTT.

The CDR3 region has the DNA TGCAGCGTTGAAGATTGGACTAGCGGGAGGCGTTCTGGGGACAATGAGCAGTTCTTC. Translated, it gives CSVEDWTSGRRSGDNEQFF. The chain has TRBV29-1 and TRBJ2-1, with 14 bases matching TRBD2. This CDR3 has 19 residues. Germline-derived CDR1 and CDR2 are SQVTM and ANQGSEA. V dropped 0 bases and J dropped 5; count of bases not matched to a gene: 12.

The chain carries TRBV5-1 and TRBJ2-1; D remains ambiguous. Germline CDR1 is SGHRS and CDR2 is YFSETQ. With 0 bases removed from V and 1 base from J, the gap between germline ends came to 11 bases. The CDR3 is 16 residues long. This chain's CDR3 is CASSLDTGSSYNEQFF. DNA of the CDR3: TGCGCCAGCAGCTTGGATACGGGTAGTTCCTACAATGAGCAGTTCTTC.

The chain links TRBV6-6 to TRBJ2-1; 8 bases agree with TRBD2. The CDR3 is 14 residues long. Per the germline V gene, CDR1 is MNHNY and CDR2 is SVGAGI (reference sequence). The V and J ends lost 5 bases and 10 bases, in that order; junction bases with no gene match: 10. The DNA for the CDR3 is TGTGCCAGCAGTCTCCCAACGGGGGGGGGAGAGCAGTTCTTC. Encoded protein: CASSLPTGGGEQFF.

The V and J genes are TRBV28 and TRBJ2-7; 8 positions agree with TRBD1. Germline loops: CDR1 MDHEN, CDR2 SYDVKM. The CDR3 spans 14 residues. V shed 3 bases, J shed 5 bases, and the junction held 6 bases outside the gene matches. CDR3 DNA: TGTGCCAGCAGTTTTGTCAGGGGGCCTGACGAGCAGTACTTC. Residues: CASSFVRGPDEQYF.

The genes are TRBV2 and TRBJ2-7; D gene unclear. V gave up 2 bases and J gave up 3 bases, with 8 bases separating them. The germline V gene has CDR1 SNHLY and CDR2 FYNNEI. This CDR3 spans 13 amino acids. The CDR3 is CASSESVGYEQYF. The DNA of the CDR3 is TGTGCCAGCAGTGAATCCGTAGGCTACGAGCAGTACTTC.

In its sample, this clone was seen once. This rearrangement joins TRBV18 to TRBJ2-5; 7 nucleotides agree with TRBD1. CDR1 and CDR2 (germline): KGHSH, LQKENI. V dropped 2 bases and J dropped 4; count of bases not matched to a gene: 7. This CDR3 spans 15 amino acids. CDR3 in amino acids: CASSPNRDSVETQYF. The CDR3 DNA is TGTGCCAGCTCACCAAACCGGGACAGTGTAGAGACCCAGTACTTC.

V and J are TRBV7-2 and TRBJ2-5, with TRBD1 matching over 8 bases. Germline V gene lookup returns CDR1 SGHTA and CDR2 FQGNSA. The CDR3 has 14 residues. V gave up 4 bases and J gave up 5 bases; unmatched junction bases: 6. The CDR3: CASSSLDRAETQYF. The CDR3 DNA reads as TGTGCCAGCAGCTCCTTGGACAGGGCTGAGACCCAGTACTTC. Together with reference TRBV7-2 and TRBJ2-5, the CDR3 gives the full variable domain: GAGVSQSPSNKVTEKGKDVELRCDPISGHTALYWYRQSLGQGLEFLIYFQGNSAPDKSGLPSDRFSAERTGGSVSTLTIQRTQQEDSAVYLCASSSLDRAETQYFGPGTRLLVL.